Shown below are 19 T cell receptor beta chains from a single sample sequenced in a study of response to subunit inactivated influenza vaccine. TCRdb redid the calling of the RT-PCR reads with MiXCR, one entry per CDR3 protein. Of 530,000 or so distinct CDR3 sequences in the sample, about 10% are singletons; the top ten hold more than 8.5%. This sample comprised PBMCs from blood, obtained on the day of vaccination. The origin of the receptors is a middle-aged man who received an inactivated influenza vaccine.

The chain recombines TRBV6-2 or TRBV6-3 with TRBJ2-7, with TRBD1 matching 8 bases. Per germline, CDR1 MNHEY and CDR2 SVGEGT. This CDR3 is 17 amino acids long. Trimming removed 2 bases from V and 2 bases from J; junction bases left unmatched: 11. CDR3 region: CASSYPPAGGPTYEQYF. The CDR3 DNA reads TGTGCCAGCAGTTACCCCCCGGCAGGGGGCCCTACCTACGAGCAGTACTTC.

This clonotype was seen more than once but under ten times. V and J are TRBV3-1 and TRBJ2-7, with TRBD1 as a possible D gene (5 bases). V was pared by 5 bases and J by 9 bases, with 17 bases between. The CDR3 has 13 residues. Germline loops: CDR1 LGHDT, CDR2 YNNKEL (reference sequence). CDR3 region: CASSTTPTVAQYF. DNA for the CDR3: TGTGCCAGCAGCACAACCCCGACAGTTGCGCAGTACTTC.

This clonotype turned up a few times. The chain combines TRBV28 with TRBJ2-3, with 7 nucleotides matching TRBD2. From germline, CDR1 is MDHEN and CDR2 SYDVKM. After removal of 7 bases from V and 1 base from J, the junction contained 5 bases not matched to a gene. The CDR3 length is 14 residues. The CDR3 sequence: CASTRDYRTDTQYF. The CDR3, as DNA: TGTGCCAGCACCCGGGACTACCGCACAGATACGCAGTATTTT.

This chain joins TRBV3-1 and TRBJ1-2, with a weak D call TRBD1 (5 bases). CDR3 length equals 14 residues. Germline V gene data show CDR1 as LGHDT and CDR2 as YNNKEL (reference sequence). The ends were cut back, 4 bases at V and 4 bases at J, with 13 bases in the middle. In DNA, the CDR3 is TGTGCCAGCAGCCCGGGGACGGCCGTCTATGGCTACACCTTC. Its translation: CASSPGTAVYGYTF.

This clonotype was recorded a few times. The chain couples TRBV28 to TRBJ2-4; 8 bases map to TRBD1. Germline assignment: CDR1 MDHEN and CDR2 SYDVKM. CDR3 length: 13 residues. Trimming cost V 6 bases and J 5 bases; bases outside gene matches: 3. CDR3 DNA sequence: TGTGCCAGCAGAGACAGGGGACAAAACATTCAGTACTTC. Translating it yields CASRDRGQNIQYF. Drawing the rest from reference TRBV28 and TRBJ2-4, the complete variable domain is DVKVTQSSRYLVKRTGEKVFLECVQDMDHENMFWYRQDPGLGLRLIYFSYDVKMKEKGDIPEGYSVSREKKERFSLILESASTNQTSMYLCASRDRGQNIQYFGAGTRLSVL.

For the CDR3, the DNA is TGCGCCAGCAGCTTCGACATCCCCTACGAGCAGTACTTC. Protein: CASSFDIPYEQYF. The gene calls are TRBV5-1 and TRBJ2-7; D gene unclear. Germline loops: CDR1 SGHRS, CDR2 YFSETQ. The length of the CDR3 is 13 residues. With 2 bases removed from V and 2 bases from J, the gap between germline ends came to 8 bases.

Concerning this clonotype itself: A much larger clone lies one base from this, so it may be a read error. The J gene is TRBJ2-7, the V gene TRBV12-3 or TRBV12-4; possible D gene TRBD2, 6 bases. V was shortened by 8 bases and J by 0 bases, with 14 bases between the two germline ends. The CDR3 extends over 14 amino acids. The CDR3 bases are TGTGCCAGCCAGCCGCGGGAAAACTCCTACGAGCAGTACTTC. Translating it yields CASQPRENSYEQYF.

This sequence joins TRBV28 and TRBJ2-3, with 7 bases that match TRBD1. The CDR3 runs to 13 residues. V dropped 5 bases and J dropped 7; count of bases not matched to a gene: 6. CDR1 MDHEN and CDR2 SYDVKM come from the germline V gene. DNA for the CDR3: TGTGCCAGCAGTGCCACGACAGGGAATACGCAGTATTTT. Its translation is CASSATTGNTQYF.

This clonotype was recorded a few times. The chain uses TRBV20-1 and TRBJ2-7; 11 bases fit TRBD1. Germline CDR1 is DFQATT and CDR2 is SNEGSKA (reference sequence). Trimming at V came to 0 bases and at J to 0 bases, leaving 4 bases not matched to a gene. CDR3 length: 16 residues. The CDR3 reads CSARDAGQGGSYEQYF. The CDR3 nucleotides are TGCAGTGCTAGAGATGCGGGACAGGGGGGCTCCTACGAGCAGTACTTC.

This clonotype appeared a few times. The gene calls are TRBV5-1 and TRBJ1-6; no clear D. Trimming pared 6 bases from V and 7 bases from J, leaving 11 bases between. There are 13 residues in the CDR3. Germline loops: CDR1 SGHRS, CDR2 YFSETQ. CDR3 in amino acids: CASTVGKNSPLHF. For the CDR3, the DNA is TGCGCCAGCACAGTGGGGAAAAATTCACCCCTCCACTTT.

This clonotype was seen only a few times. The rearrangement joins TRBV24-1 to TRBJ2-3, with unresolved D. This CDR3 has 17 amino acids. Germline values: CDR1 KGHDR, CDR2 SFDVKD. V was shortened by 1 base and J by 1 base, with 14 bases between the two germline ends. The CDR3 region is CATSDFRSPFGTDTQYF. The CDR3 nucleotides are TGTGCCACCAGTGATTTTAGAAGTCCGTTCGGCACAGATACGCAGTATTTT.

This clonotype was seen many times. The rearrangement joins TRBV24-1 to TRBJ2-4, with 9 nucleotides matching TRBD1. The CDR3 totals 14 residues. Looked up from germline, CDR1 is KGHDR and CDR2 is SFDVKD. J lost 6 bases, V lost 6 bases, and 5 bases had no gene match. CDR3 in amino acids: CATSSDRGGNIQYF. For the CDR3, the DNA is TGTGCCACCAGTTCGGACAGGGGAGGAAACATTCAGTACTTC.

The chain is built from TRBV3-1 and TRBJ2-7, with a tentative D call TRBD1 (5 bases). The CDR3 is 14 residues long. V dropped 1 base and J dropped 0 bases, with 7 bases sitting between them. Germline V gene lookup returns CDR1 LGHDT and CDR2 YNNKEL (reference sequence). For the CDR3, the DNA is TGTGCCAGCAGCCAAGGACAGAACTCCTACGAGCAGTACTTC. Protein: CASSQGQNSYEQYF.

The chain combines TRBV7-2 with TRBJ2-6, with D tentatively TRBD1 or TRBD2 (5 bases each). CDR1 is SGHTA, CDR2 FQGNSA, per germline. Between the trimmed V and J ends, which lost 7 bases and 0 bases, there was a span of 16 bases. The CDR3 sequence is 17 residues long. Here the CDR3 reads CASTPFGARSGANVLTF. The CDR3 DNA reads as TGTGCCAGCACCCCCTTCGGGGCCCGCTCTGGGGCCAACGTCCTGACTTTC. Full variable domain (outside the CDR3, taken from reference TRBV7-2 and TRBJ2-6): GAGVSQSPSNKVTEKGKDVELRCDPISGHTALYWYRQSLGQGLEFLIYFQGNSAPDKSGLPSDRFSAERTGGSVSTLTIQRTQQEDSAVYLCASTPFGARSGANVLTFGAGSRLTVL.

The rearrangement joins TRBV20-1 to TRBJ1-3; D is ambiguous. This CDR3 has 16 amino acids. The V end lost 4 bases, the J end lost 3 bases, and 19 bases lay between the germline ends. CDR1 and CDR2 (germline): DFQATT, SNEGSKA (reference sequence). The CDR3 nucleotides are TGCAGTGCTATACTTCGCATGGACGGGTTTGGAAACACCATATATTTT. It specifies CSAILRMDGFGNTIYF.

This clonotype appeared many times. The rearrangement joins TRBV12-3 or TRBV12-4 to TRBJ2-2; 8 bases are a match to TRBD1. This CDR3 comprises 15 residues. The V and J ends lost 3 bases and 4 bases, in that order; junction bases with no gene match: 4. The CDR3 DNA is TGTGCCAGCAGTTTCCGCAGGGGGCGCACCGGGGAGCTGTTTTTT. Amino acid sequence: CASSFRRGRTGELFF.

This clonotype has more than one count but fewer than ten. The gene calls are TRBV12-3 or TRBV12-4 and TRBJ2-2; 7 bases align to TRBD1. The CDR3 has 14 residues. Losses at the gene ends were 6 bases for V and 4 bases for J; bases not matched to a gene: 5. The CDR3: CASSLRDSTGELFF. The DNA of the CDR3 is TGTGCCAGCAGCCTCCGGGACAGCACCGGGGAGCTGTTTTTT.

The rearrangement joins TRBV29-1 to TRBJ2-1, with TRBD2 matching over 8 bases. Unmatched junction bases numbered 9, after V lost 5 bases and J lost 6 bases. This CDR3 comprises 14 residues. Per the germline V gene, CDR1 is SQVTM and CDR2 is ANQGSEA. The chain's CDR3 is CSVTLTSGRNEQFF. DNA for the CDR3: TGCAGCGTTACGCTCACTAGCGGTCGCAATGAGCAGTTCTTC.

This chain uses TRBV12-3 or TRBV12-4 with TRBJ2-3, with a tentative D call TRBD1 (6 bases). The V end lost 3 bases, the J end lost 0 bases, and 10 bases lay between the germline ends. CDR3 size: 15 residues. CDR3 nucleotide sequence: TGTGCCAGCAGTTTGCAGGGGACCAGCACAGATACGCAGTATTTT. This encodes CASSLQGTSTDTQYF.